This TCR beta chain derives from a study of vaccination and CD4 T cells after COVID-19. This clonotype was detected a few times. Its antigen is unidentified. Study-wide results and limits: Median approximately 90% of reactive clones detected in convalescent patients emerged only post-vaccination.

This sample's treatment: 10-day PBMC culture with coronavirus spike peptide pools or control peptides (ViraFEST assay). Researchers collected the unexposed donor's CD4+ T cells before the COVID-19 pandemic (2011-2018). Negative selection enriched CD4+ T cells from cultures at around ten days. Sequenced with the Oncomine TCR Beta short-read assay was DNA taken from cultured CD4+ T cells. TCRdb recomputed calls from the PCR reads with MiXCR, one row per CDR3 protein. The sample lists roughly 7,400 distinct CDR3 sequences, around two fifths occurring once. Germline V gene sequence: CDR1 MNHEY, CDR2 SMNVEV (reference sequence). V lost 6 bases and J lost 4, with 15 bases in between. The CDR3 totals 14 residues.

This clonotype was sampled from a human donor in good health. Specimen: CD4+ T cells from blood, cultured in vitro. The chain combines TRBV27 with TRBJ1-2, with D maybe TRBD1 (5 bases). The CDR3 loop is CASRTSTGVYGYTF. CDR3 coding DNA: TGTGCCAGCAGGACTTCCACAGGAGTCTATGGCTACACCTTC.